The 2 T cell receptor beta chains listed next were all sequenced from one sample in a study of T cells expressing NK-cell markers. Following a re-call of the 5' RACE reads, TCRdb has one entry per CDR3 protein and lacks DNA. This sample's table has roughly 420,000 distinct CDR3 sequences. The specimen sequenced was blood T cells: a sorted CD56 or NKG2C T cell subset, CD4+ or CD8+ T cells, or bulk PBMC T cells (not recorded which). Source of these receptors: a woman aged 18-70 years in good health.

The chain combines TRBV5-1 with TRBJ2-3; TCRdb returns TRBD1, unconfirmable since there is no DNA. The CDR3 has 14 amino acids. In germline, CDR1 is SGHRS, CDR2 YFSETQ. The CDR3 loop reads CASSLLGDTDTQYF.

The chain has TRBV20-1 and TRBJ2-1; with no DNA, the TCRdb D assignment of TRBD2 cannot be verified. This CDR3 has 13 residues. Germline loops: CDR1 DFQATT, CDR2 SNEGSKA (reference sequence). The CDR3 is CSASGSDWGEQFF.